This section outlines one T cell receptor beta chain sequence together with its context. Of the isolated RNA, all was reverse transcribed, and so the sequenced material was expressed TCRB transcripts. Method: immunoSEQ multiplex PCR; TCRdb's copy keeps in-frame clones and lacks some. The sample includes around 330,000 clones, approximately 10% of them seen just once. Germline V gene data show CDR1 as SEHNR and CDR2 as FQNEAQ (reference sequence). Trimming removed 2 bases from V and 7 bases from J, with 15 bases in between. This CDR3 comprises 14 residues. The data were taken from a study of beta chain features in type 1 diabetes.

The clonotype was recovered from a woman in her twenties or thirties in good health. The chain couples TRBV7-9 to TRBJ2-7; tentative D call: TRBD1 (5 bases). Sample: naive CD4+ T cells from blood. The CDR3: CASSLSGSKGEQYF. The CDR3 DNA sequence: TGTGCCAGCAGCTTAAGTGGCAGCAAGGGGGAGCAGTACTTC.